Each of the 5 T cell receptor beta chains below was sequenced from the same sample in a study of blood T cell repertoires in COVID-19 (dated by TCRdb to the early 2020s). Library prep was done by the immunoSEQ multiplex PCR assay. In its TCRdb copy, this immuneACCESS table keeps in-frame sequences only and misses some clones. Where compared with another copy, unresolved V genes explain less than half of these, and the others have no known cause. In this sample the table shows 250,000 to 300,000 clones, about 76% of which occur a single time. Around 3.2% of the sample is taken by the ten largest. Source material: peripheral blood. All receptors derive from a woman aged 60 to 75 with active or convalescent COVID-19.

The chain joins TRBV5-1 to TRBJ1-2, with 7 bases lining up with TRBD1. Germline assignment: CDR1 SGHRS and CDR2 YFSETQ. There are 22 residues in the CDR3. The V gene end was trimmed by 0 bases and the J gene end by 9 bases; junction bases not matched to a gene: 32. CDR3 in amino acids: CASSLVVPRQGKRWMMGDSYTF. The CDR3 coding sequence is TGCGCCAGCAGCTTGGTGGTCCCGCGACAGGGTAAAAGGTGGATGATGGGAGACAGCTACACCTTC. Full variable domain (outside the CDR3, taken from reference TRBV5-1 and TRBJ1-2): KAGVTQTPRYLIKTRGQQVTLSCSPISGHRSVSWYQQTPGQGLQFLFEYFSETQRNKGNFPGRFSGRQFSNSRSEMNVSTLELGDSALYLCASSLVVPRQGKRWMMGDSYTFGSGTRLTVV.

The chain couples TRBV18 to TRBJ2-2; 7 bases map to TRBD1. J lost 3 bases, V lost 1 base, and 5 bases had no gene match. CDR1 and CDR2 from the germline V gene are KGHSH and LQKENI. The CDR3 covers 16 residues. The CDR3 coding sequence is TGTGCCAGCTCACCACGCCGGGACAGCGACACCGGGGAGCTGTTTTTT. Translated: CASSPRRDSDTGELFF.

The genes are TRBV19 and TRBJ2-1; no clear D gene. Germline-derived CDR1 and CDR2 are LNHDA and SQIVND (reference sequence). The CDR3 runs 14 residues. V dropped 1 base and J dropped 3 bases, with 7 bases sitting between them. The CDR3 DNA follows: TGTGCCAGTAGTATAGGATCGGTCTACAATGAGCAGTTCTTC. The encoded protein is CASSIGSVYNEQFF. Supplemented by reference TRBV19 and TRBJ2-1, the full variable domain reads DGGITQSPKYLFRKEGQNVTLSCEQNLNHDAMYWYRQDPGQGLRLIYYSQIVNDFQKGDIAEGYSVSREKKESFPLTVTSAQKNPTAFYLCASSIGSVYNEQFFGPGTRLTVL.

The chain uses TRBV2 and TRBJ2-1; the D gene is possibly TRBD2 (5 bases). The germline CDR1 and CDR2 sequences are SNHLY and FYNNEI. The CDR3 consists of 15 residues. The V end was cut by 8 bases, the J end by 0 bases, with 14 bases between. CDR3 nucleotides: TGTGCCAGCGGCCTCCCGGGGAGCTCCTACAATGAGCAGTTCTTC. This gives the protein CASGLPGSSYNEQFF.

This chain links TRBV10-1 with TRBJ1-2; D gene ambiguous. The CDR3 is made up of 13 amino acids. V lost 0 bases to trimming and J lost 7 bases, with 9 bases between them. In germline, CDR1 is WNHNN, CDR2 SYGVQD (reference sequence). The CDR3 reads CASSESRTPGYTF. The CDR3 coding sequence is TGCGCCAGCAGTGAGTCTCGCACTCCTGGCTACACCTTC.